The clone carrying this T cell receptor beta chain turned up a few times. The target antigen is unknown. What was sequenced were expressed TCRB transcripts, since all of the isolated RNA had been reverse transcribed. This table comes from immunoSEQ multiplex PCR, and its TCRdb copy is limited to in-frame clones, with some not included. The table has a few hundred thousand clones, approximately 16% seen once. Averaging approximately 110 mL, one heparinised blood draw came from each individual donor. Purities in excess of 95% were seen in all sorted populations. Germline values: CDR1 KGHSH, CDR2 LQKENI. The CDR3 consists of 15 residues. After removal of 3 bases from V and 3 bases from J, the junction contained 6 bases not matched to a gene. This record comes from a study of beta chain features in type 1 diabetes. Study findings and constraints: In cDNA sequencing, cells with high TCR expression could be over-represented. Patients' naive, central memory and regulatory TCRB repertoires appeared more alike than those of healthy donors. In every one of the four CD4+ subsets, TCRB CDR3s were moderately but significantly shorter in Type 1 diabetes patients.

The sequenced sample consisted of naive CD4+ T cells from blood. The chain combines TRBV18 with TRBJ1-1; 8 bases agree with TRBD1. The TCR was taken from a man aged 18 to 29 with type 1 diabetes. The CDR3 sequence: CASSPSTGEDTEAFF. Here the CDR3 DNA reads TGTGCCAGCTCACCTTCGACAGGGGAGGACACTGAAGCTTTCTTT.